This entry describes one T cell receptor (beta chain). The target antigen is unknown. This CDR3 comprises 15 residues. V was pared by 2 bases and J by 2 bases, with 12 bases between. Germline loops: CDR1 MNHEY, CDR2 SVGAGI. Measured with immunoSEQ multiplex PCR; TCRdb has only the in-frame clones, and not every one. The sample has about 16,000 clones; about 85% are singletons. The source of the sample is a study of lymphopenia after photon versus proton radiotherapy. Study findings and constraints: After lymphocyte nadir, photon-treated repertoires showed oligoclonal expansion, especially CD8+ Temra. Only patients who died were analyzed for survival; proton advantage is unproven. Post-nadir TCR diversity decline inversely tracked overall survival among those who died. Proton therapy kept repertoires fairly stable, unlike photons, which gained effector/memory cells.

Sequencing was performed on peripheral blood, taken from a patient treated with proton-based radiotherapy. This receptor was taken from a woman aged 60 to 75 with cholangiocarcinoma. Some clones in this sample may be carry-over from other donors' samples. V is TRBV6-5 and J is TRBJ2-5; TRBD2 is a possible D gene (6 bases). CDR3 nucleotides: TGTGCCAGCAGTTACGCGGGGTCGTGGCAAGAGACCCAGTACTTC. This translates into CASSYAGSWQETQYF.